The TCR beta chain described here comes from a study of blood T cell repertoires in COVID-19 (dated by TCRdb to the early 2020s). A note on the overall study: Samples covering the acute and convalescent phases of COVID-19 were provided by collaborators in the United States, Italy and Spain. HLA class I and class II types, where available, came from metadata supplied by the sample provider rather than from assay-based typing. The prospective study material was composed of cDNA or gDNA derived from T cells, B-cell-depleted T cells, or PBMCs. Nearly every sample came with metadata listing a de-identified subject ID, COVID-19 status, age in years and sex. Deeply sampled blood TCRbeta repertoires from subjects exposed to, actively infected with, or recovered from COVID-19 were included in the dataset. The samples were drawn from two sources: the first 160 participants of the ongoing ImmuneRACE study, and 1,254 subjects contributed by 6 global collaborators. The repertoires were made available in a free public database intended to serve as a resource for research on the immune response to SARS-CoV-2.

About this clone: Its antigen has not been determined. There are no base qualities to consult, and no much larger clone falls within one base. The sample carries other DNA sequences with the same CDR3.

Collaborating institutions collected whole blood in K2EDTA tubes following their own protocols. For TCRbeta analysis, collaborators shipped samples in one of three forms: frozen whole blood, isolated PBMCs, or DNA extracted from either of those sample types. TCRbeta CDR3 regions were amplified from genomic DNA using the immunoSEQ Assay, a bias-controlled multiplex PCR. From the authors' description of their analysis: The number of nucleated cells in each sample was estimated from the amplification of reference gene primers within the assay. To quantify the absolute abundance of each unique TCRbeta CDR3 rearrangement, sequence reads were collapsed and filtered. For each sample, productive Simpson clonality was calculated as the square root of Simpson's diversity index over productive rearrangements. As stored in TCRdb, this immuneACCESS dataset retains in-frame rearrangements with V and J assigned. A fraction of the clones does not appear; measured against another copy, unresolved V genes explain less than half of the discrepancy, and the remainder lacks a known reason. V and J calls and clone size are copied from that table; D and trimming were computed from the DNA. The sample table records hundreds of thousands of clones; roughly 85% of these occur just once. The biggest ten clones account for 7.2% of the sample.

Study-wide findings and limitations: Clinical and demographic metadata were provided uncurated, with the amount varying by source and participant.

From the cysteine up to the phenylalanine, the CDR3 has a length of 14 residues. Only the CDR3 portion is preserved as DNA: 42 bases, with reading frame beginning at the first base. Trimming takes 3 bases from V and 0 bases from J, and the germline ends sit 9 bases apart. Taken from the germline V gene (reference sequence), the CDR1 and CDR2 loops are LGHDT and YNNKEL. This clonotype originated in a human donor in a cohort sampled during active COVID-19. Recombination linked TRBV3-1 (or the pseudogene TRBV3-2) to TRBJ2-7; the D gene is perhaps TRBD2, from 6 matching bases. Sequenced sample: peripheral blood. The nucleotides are TGTGCCAGCAGCCACTTAGCGGACTCCTACGAGCAGTACTTC. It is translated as CASSHLADSYEQYF.